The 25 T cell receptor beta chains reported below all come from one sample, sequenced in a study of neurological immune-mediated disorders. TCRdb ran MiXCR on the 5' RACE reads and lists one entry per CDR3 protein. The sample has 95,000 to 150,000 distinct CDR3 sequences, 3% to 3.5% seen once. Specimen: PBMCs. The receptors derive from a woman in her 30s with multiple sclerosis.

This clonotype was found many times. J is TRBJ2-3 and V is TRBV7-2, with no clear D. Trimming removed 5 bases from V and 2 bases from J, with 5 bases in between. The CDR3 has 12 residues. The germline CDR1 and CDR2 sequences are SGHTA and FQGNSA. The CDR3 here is CASSPTTDTQYF. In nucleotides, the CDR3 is TGTGCCAGCAGCCCGACCACAGATACGCAGTATTTT.

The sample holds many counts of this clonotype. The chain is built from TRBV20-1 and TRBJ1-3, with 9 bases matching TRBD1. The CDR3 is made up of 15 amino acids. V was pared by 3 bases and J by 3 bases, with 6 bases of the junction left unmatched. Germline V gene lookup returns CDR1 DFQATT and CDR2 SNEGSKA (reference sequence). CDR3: CSARGDRGGGNTIYF. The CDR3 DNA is TGCAGTGCTAGGGGCGACAGGGGGGGTGGAAACACCATATATTTT.

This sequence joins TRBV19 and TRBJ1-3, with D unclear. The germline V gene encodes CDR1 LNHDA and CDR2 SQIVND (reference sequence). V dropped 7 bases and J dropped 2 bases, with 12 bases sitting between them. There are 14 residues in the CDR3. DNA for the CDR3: TGTGCCAGTATTAGCCAACCCGCTGGAAACACCATATATTTT. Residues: CASISQPAGNTIYF.

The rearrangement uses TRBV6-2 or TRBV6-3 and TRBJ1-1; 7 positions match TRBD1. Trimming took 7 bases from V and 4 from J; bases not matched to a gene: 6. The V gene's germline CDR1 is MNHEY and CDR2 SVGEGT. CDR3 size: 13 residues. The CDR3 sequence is CASTRQGGTEAFF. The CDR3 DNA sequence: TGTGCCAGCACCCGACAGGGCGGCACTGAAGCTTTCTTT.

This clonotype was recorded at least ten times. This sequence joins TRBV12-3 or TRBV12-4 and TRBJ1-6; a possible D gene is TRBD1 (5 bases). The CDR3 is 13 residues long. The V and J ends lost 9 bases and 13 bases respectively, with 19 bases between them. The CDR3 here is CASRRGGRNPLHF. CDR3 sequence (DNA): TGTGCCAGTCGAAGGGGTGGGAGGAACCCCCTCCACTTT.

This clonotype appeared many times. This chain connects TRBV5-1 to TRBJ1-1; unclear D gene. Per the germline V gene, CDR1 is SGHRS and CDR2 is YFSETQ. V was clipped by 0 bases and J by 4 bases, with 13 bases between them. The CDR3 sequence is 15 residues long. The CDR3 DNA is TGCGCCAGCAGCTTGGTTCCCCGGGAGGCCACTGAAGCTTTCTTT. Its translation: CASSLVPREATEAFF.

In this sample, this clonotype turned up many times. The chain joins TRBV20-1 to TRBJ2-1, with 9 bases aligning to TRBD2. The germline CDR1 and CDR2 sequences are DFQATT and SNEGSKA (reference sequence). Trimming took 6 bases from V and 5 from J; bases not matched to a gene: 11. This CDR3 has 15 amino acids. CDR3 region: CSAQTLLAGNNEQFF. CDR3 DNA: TGCAGTGCCCAGACATTGCTAGCGGGAAACAATGAGCAGTTCTTC.

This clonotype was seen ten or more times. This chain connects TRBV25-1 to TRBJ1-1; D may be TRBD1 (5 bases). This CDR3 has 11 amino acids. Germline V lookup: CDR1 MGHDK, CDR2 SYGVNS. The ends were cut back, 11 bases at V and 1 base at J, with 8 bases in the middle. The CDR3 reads CAGTGNTEAFF. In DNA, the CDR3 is TGTGCCGGCACAGGGAACACTGAAGCTTTCTTT.

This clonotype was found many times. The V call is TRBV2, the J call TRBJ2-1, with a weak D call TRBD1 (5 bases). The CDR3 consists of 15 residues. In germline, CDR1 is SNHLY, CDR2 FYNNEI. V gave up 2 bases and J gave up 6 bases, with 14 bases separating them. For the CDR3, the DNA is TGTGCCAGCAGTGAAACCCGACAGACTCCCAATGAGCAGTTCTTC. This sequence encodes CASSETRQTPNEQFF.

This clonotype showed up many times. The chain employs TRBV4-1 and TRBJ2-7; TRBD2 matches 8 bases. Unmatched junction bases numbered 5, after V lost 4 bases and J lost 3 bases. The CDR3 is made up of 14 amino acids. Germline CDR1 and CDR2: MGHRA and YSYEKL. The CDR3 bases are TGCGCCAGCAGCCTAGTTGGGACTAGCTACGAGCAGTACTTC. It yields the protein CASSLVGTSYEQYF.

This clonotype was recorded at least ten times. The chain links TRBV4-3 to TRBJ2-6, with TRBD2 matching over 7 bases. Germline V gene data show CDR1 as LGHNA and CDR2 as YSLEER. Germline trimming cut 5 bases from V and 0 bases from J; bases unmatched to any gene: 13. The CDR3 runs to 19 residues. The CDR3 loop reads CASSYSAGAIHSGANVLTF. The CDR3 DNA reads TGCGCCAGCAGCTACAGCGCGGGAGCCATTCACTCTGGGGCCAACGTCCTGACTTTC.

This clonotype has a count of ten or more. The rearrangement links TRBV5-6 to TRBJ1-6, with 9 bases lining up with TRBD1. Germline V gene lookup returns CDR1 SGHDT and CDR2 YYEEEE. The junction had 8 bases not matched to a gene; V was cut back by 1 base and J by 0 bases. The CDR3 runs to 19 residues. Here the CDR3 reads CASSLSRTGASSYNSPLHF. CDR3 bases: TGTGCCAGCAGCTTGAGTCGGACAGGGGCAAGCTCCTATAATTCACCCCTCCACTTT.

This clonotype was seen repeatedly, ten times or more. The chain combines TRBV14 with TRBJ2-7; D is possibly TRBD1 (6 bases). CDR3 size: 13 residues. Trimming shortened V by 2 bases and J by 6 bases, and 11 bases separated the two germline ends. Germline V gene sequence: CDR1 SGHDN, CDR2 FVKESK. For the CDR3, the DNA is TGTGCCAGCAGCCAATACAGGGCGGGCGAGCAGTACTTC. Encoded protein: CASSQYRAGEQYF.

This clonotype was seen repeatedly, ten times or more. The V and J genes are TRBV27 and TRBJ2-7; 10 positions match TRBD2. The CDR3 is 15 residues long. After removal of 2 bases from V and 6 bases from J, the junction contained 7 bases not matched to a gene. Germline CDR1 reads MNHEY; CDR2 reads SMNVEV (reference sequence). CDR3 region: CASSLLAGARGEQYF. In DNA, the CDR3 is TGTGCCAGCAGTTTACTAGCGGGAGCTCGTGGCGAGCAGTACTTC.

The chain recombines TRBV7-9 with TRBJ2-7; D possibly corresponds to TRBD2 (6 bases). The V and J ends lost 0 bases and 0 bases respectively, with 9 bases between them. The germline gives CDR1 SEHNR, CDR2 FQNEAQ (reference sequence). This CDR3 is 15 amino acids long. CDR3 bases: TGTGCCAGCAGCTTAGCGGGGACTCTCTCCTACGAGCAGTACTTC. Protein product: CASSLAGTLSYEQYF.

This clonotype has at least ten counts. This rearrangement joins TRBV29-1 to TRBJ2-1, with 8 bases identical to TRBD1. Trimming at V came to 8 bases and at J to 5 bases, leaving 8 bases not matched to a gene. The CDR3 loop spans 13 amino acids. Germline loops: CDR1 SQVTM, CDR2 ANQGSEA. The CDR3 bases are TGCAGCCCCATACTACAGGGGGACAATGAGCAGTTCTTC. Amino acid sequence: CSPILQGDNEQFF.

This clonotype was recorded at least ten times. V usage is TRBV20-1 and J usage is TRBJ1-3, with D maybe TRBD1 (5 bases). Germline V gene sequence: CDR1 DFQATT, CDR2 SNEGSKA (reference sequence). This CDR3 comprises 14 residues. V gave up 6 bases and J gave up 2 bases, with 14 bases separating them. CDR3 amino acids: CSATPGGAGNTIYF. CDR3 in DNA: TGCAGTGCCACACCCGGAGGGGCTGGAAACACCATATATTTT.

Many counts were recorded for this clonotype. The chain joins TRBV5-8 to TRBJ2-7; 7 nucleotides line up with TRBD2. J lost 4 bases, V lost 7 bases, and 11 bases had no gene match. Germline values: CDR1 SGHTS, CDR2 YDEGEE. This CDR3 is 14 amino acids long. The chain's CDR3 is CASVSRGSYYEQYF. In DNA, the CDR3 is TGTGCCAGCGTTTCGCGCGGGAGCTATTACGAGCAGTACTTC.

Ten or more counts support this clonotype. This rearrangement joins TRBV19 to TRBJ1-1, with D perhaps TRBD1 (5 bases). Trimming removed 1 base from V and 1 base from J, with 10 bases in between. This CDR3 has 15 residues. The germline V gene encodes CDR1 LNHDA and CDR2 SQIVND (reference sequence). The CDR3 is CASSIVGRENTEAFF. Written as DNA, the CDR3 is TGTGCCAGTAGTATAGTGGGCAGGGAGAACACTGAAGCTTTCTTT.

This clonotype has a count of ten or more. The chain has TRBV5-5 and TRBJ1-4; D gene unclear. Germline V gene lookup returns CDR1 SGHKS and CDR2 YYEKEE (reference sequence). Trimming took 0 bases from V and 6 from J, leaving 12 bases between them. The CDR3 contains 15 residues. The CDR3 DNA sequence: TGTGCCAGCAGCTTGGGGACTCTTGAGGATGAAAAACTGTTTTTT. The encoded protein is CASSLGTLEDEKLFF.

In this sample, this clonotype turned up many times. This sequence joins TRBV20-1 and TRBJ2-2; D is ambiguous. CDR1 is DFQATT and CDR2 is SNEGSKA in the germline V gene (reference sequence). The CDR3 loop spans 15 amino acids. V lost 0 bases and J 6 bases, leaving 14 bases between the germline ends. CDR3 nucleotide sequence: TGCAGTGCTAGAGATCTGACTGATGCCTCCGGGGAGCTGTTTTTT. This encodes CSARDLTDASGELFF.

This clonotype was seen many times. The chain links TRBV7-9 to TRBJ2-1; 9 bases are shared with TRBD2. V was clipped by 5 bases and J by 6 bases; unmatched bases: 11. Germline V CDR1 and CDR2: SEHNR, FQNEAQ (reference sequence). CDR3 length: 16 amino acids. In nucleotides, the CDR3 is TGTGCCAGCAGCACCAACCTAGCGGGATGGGTCAATGAGCAGTTCTTC. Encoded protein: CASSTNLAGWVNEQFF.

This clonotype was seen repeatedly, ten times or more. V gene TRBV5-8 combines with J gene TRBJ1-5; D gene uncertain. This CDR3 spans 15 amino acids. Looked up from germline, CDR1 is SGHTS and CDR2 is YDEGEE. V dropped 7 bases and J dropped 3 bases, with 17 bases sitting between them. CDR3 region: CASGTGGVLNQPQHF. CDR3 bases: TGTGCCAGCGGAACCGGCGGGGTTCTCAATCAGCCCCAGCATTTT.

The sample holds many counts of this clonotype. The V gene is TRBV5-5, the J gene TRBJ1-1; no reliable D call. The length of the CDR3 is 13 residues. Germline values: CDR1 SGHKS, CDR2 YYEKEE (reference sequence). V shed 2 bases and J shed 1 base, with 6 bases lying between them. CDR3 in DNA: TGTGCCAGCAGCTTCAATTCGAACACTGAAGCTTTCTTT. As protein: CASSFNSNTEAFF.

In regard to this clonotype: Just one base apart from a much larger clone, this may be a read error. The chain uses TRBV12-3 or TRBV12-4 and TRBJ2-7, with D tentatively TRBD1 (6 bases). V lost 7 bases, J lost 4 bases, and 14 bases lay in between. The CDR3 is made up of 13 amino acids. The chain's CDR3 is CASKRGKIYEQYF. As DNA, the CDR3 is TGTGCCAGCAAGAGGGGGAAAATTTACGAGCAGTACTTC.